Below are 10 T cell receptor beta chains sequenced from a single sample in a study of T cells in Graves' hyperthyroidism and ophthalmopathy. Researchers amplified the TCR beta CDR3 regions from RNA transcripts. HTBI primers were used for first-round RT-PCR of the TCR CDR3. Using its own MiXCR run on the multiplex PCR reads, TCRdb lists one record per CDR3 protein. The sample consists of about 360,000 distinct CDR3 sequences, about 19% of them appearing once. The specimen sequenced was blood. The receptors stem from a woman between 18 and 30 years old with Graves' hyperthyroidism.

This clonotype was detected many times. This chain connects TRBV28 to TRBJ2-5, with unresolved D. The V end lost 5 bases, the J end lost 0 bases, and 19 bases lay between the germline ends. Germline CDR1 is MDHEN and CDR2 is SYDVKM. The CDR3 runs 17 residues. In DNA, the CDR3 is TGTGCCAGCAGTGCTGCTTGGGCAGACAAGCACCAAGAGACCCAGTACTTC. It translates to CASSAAWADKHQETQYF. Variable domain in full (rest from reference TRBV28 and TRBJ2-5): DVKVTQSSRYLVKRTGEKVFLECVQDMDHENMFWYRQDPGLGLRLIYFSYDVKMKEKGDIPEGYSVSREKKERFSLILESASTNQTSMYLCASSAAWADKHQETQYFGPGTRLLVL.

This clonotype was detected many times. The chain links TRBV7-3 to TRBJ1-6; TRBD1 matches at 7 bases. CDR1 and CDR2 from the germline V gene are SGHTA and FQGTGA. The CDR3 spans 14 residues. Losses at the gene ends were 6 bases for V and 9 bases for J; bases not matched to a gene: 8. The CDR3 is CASSSRGLVSPLHF. Here the CDR3 DNA reads TGTGCCAGCAGTAGTAGGGGGCTCGTTTCACCCCTCCACTTT.

This clonotype was detected many times. The chain employs TRBV7-2 and TRBJ2-7; no firm D call. Trimming cost V 8 bases and J 4 bases, with 15 bases left between them. Germline CDR1 reads SGHTA; CDR2 reads FQGNSA. CDR3 length equals 13 residues. The CDR3, as DNA: TGTGCCAGCTCCATACCCGGACCTTACGAGCAGTACTTC. Translating it yields CASSIPGPYEQYF.

This clonotype appeared many times. The chain recombines TRBV10-3 with TRBJ2-2; D is uncertain. V was clipped by 2 bases and J by 3 bases, with 1 base between them. The germline CDR1 and CDR2 sequences are ENHRY and SYGVKD. This CDR3 region has 12 residues. CDR3 sequence reads: CAISEDTGELFF. In DNA, the CDR3 is TGTGCCATCAGTGAGGACACCGGGGAGCTGTTTTTT.

As concerns this clonotype: A much larger clone lies a single base off, so this may be a read error. The chain joins TRBV7-2 to TRBJ2-5, with 9 bases identical to TRBD1. From germline, CDR1 is SGHTA and CDR2 FQGNSA. The CDR3 contains 15 residues. V shed 6 bases and J 5 bases; nucleotides not matched to a gene: 10. The chain's CDR3 is CASRYGQGLQETQYF. CDR3 DNA: TGTGCCAGCAGATACGGACAGGGGCTTCAGGAGACCCAGTACTTC.

This clonotype showed up many times. DNA of the CDR3: TGTGCCAGCAGTGAAGCGCTTCGCAGTTTGCTTGCCTACGAGCAGTACTTC. Its translation is CASSEALRSLLAYEQYF. This chain joins TRBV6-1 and TRBJ2-7, with unresolved D. Germline V gene data show CDR1 as MNHNS and CDR2 as SASEGT. V lost 0 bases and J lost 2, with 17 bases in between. The CDR3 consists of 17 residues.

This clonotype was seen a handful of times. One junction end disagrees with the germline gene, perhaps due to a read error. The CDR3, as DNA: TGTGCCAGCGGTTACTTTCTGGGTAGCGGGGGCCTCCAAGAGACCCAGTACTTC. It encodes CASGYFLGSGGLQETQYF. The V call is TRBV6-5, the J call TRBJ2-5; 9 bases line up with TRBD2. CDR1 is MNHEY, CDR2 SVGAGI, per germline. The CDR3 is 18 amino acids.

This clonotype showed up many times. The chain links TRBV9 to TRBJ1-1; no definite D call. This CDR3 is 13 amino acids long. Deletions cut 3 bases from V and 7 bases from J, with 13 bases between. Looked up from germline, CDR1 is SGDLS and CDR2 is YYNGEE. This chain's CDR3 is CASSGRTGDEAFF. Here the CDR3 DNA reads TGTGCCAGCAGCGGTCGGACCGGCGATGAAGCTTTCTTT.

This clonotype was observed many times. The chain is built from TRBV6-2 or TRBV6-3 and TRBJ1-1, with D perhaps matching TRBD1 (5 bases). V was clipped by 6 bases and J by 10 bases, with 15 bases between them. Looked up from germline, CDR1 is MNHEY and CDR2 is SVGEGT. The CDR3 has 12 residues. The CDR3 reads CASSGLTGVAFF. Written as DNA, the CDR3 is TGTGCCAGCAGCGGACTAACAGGTGTAGCTTTCTTT.

This clonotype was recorded at least ten times. This chain joins TRBV5-1 and TRBJ1-1; TRBD1 matches at 7 bases. Germline loops: CDR1 SGHRS, CDR2 YFSETQ. After removal of 5 bases from V and 4 bases from J, the junction contained 11 bases not matched to a gene. The CDR3 loop spans 15 amino acids. Here the CDR3 DNA reads TGCGCCAGCAGGGCCGCTGAGCACAGGGGCACTGAAGCTTTCTTT. The encoded protein is CASRAAEHRGTEAFF.